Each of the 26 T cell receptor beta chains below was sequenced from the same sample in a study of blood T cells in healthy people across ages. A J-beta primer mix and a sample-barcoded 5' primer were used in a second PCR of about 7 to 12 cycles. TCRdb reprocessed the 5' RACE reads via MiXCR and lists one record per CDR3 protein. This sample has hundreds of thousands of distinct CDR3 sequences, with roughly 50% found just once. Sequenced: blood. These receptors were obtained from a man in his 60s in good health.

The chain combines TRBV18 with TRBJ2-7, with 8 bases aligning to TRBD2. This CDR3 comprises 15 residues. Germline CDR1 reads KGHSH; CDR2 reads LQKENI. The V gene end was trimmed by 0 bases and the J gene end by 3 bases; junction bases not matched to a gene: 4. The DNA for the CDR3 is TGTGCCAGCTCACCACCAGGCGGGGGGCTCTACGAGCAGTACTTC. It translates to CASSPPGGGLYEQYF.

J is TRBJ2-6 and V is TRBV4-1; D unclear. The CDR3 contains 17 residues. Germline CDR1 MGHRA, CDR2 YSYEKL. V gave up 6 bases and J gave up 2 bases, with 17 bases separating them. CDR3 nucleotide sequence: TGCGCCAGCAGTCATAGGGCTGAAGGAACTGGGGCCAACGTCCTGACTTTC. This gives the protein CASSHRAEGTGANVLTF.

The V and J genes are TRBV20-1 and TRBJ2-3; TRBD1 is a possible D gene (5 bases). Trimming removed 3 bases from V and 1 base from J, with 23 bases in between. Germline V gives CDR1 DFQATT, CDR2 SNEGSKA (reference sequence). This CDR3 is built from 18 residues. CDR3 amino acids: CSASPTQRTQKGTDTQYF. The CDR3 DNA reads TGCAGTGCTAGTCCGACTCAGAGGACACAAAAGGGCACAGATACGCAGTATTTT.

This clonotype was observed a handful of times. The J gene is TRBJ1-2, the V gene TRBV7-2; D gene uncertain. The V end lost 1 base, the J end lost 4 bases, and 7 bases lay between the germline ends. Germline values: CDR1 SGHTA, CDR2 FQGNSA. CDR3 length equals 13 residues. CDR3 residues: CASSLGAAYGYTF. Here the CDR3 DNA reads TGTGCCAGCAGCTTAGGGGCGGCCTATGGCTACACCTTC. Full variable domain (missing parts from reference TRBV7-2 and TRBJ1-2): GAGVSQSPSNKVTEKGKDVELRCDPISGHTALYWYRQSLGQGLEFLIYFQGNSAPDKSGLPSDRFSAERTGGSVSTLTIQRTQQEDSAVYLCASSLGAAYGYTFGSGTRLTVV.

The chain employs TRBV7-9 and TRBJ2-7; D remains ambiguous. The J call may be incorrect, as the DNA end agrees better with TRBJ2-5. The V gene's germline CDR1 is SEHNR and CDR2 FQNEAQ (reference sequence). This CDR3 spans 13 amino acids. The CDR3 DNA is TGTGCCAGCAGCAAGGGTTTTGGGGAGACCCAGTACTTC. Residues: CASSKGFGETQYF.

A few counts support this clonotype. The CDR3 protein is CASSQGEAREGQFF. The CDR3 DNA follows: TGTGCCAGCAGCCAGGGAGAGGCTAGGGAGGGGCAGTTCTTC. This chain connects TRBV4-2 to TRBJ2-1; 7 nucleotides align to TRBD2. V was pared by 3 bases and J by 12 bases, with 11 bases of the junction left unmatched. This CDR3 is built from 14 residues. Germline values: CDR1 LGHNA, CDR2 YNFKEQ.

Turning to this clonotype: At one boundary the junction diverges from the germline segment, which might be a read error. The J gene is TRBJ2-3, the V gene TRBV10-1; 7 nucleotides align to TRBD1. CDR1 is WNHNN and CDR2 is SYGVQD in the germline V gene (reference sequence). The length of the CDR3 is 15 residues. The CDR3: CASGEGALSTDTQYF. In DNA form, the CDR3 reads TGCGCCAGCGGTGAGGGGGCCCTCAGCACAGATACGCAGTATTTT.

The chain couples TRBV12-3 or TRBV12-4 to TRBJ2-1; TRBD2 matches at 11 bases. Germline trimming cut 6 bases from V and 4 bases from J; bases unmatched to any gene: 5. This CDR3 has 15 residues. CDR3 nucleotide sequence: TGTGCCAGCAGACTCTCTAGCGGGGGGTACAATGAGCAGTTCTTC. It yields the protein CASRLSSGGYNEQFF.

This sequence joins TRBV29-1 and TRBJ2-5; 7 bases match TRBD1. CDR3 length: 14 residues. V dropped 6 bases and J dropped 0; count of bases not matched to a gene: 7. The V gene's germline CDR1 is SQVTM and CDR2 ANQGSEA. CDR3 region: CSVQVDRDQETQYF. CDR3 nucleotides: TGCAGCGTCCAGGTTGACAGGGACCAAGAGACCCAGTACTTC.

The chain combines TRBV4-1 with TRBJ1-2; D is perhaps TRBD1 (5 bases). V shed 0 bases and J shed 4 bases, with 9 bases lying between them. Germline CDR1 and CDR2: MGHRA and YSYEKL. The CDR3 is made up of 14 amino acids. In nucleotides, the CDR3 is TGCGCCAGCAGCCAAGATGTGGGACCCTATGGCTACACCTTC. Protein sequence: CASSQDVGPYGYTF.

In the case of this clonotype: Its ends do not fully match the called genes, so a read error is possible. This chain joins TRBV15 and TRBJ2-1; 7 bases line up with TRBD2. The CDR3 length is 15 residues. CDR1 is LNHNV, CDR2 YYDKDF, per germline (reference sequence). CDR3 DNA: TGTGCCACCAGCAGAGGGCGAGCGGGGAACAATGAACAGTTCTTC. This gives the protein CATSRGRAGNNEQFF.

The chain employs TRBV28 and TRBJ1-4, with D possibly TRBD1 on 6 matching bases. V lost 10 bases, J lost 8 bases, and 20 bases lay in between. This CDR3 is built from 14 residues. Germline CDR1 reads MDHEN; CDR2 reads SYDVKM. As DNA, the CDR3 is TGTGCCATACGATCGGGAGGGGGTGTGGAAAAACTGTTTTTT. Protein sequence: CAIRSGGGVEKLFF. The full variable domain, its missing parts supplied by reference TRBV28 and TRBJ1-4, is DVKVTQSSRYLVKRTGEKVFLECVQDMDHENMFWYRQDPGLGLRLIYFSYDVKMKEKGDIPEGYSVSREKKERFSLILESASTNQTSMYLCAIRSGGGVEKLFFGSGTQLSVL.

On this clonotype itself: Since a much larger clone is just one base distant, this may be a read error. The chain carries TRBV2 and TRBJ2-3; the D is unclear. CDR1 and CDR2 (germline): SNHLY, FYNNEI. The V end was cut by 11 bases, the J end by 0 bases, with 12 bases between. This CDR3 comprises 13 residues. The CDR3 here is CARLRISTDTQYF. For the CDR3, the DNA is TGTGCCCGCCTCAGAATAAGCACAGATACGCAGTATTTT.

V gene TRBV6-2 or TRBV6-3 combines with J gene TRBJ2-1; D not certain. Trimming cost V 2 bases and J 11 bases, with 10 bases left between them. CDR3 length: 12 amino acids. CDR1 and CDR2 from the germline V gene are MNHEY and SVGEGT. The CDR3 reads CASSYVVEQQFF. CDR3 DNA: TGTGCCAGCAGTTACGTCGTCGAACAGCAGTTCTTC.

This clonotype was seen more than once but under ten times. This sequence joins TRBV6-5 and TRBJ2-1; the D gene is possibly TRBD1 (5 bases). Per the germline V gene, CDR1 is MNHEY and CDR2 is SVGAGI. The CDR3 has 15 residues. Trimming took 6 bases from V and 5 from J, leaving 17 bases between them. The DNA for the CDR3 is TGTGCCAGCAGACTCGGCCTGACAGAGAACAATGAGCAGTTCTTC. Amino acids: CASRLGLTENNEQFF.

For the CDR3, the DNA is TGTGCCAGCAGCCCGATCATACAGGGGCAAGAGACCCAGTACTTC. Protein: CASSPIIQGQETQYF. The rearrangement joins TRBV4-2 to TRBJ2-5; 7 nucleotides align to TRBD1. This CDR3 has 15 amino acids. V was pared by 4 bases and J by 2 bases, with 7 bases of the junction left unmatched. CDR1 LGHNA and CDR2 YNFKEQ come from the germline V gene.

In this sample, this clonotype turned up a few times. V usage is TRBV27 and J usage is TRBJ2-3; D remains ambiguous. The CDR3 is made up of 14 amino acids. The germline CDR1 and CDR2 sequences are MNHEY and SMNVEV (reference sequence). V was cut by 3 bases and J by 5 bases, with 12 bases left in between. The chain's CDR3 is CASSFFGRQDTQYF. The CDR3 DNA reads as TGTGCCAGCAGTTTTTTCGGACGCCAAGATACGCAGTATTTT.

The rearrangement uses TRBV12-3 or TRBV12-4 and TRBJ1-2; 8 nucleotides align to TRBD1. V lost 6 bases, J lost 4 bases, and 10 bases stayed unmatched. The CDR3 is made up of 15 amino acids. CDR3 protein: CASRRSRDRSYGYTF. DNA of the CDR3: TGTGCCAGCAGGCGCAGCCGGGACAGGAGCTATGGCTACACCTTC.

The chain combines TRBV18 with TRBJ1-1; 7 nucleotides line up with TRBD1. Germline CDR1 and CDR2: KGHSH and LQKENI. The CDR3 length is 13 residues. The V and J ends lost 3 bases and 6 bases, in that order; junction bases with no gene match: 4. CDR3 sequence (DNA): TGTGCCAGCTCACCGCAGGGGGTCTCTGAAGCTTTCTTT. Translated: CASSPQGVSEAFF.

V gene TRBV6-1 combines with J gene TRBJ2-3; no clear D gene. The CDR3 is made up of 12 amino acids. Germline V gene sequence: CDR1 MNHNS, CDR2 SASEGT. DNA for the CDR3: TGTACTCTCGAGCTAGGTACGGATACGCAGTATTTT. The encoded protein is CTLELGTDTQYF.

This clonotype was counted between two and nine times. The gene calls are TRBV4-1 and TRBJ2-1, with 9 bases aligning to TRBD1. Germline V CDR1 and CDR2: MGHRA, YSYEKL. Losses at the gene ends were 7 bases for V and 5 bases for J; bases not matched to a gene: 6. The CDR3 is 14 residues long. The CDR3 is CASKAGTGNNEQFF. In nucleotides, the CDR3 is TGCGCCAGCAAGGCCGGGACAGGGAACAATGAGCAGTTCTTC.

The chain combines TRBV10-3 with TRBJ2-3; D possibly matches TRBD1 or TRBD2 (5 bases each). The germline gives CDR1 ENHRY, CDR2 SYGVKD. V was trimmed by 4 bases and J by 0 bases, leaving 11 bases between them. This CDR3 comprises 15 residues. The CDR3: CAISGGVTSTDTQYF. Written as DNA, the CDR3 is TGTGCCATCAGTGGAGGGGTAACTAGCACAGATACGCAGTATTTT.

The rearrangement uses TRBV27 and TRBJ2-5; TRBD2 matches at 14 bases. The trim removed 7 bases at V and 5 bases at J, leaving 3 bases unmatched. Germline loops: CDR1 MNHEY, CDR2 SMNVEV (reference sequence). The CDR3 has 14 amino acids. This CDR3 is CASTTSGGVETQYF. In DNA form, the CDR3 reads TGTGCCAGCACGACTAGCGGGGGGGTTGAGACCCAGTACTTC.

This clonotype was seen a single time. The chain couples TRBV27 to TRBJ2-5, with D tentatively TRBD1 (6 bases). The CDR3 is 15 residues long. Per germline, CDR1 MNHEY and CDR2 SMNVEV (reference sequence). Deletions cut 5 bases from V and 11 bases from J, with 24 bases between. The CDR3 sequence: CASSRGGTLNNEQYF. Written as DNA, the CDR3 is TGTGCCAGCAGTCGGGGTGGGACACTTAACAATGAGCAGTACTTC.

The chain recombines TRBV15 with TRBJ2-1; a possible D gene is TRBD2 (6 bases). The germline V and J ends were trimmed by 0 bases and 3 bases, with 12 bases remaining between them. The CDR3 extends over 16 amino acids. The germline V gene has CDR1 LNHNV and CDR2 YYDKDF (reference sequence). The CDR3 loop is CATSRDRRGVYNEQFF. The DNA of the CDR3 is TGTGCCACCAGCAGAGATAGGCGGGGAGTCTACAATGAGCAGTTCTTC.

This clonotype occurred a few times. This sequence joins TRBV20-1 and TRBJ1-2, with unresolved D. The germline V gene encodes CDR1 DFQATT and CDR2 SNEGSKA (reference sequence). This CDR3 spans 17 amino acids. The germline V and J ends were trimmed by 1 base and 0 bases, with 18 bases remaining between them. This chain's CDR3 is CSARALTSRSTNYGYTF. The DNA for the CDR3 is TGCAGTGCTAGAGCGCTAACGTCACGGTCTACTAACTATGGCTACACCTTC.